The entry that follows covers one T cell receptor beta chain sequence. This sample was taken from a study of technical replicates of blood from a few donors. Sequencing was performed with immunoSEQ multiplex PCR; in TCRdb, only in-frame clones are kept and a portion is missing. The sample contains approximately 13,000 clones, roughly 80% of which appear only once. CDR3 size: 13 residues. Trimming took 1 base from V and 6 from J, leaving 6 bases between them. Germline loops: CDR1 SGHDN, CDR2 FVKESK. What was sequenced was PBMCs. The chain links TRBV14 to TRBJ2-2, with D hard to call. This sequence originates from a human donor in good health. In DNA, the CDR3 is TGTGCCAGCAGCCAAGTTCAGGCCGGGGAGCTGTTTTTT. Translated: CASSQVQAGELFF. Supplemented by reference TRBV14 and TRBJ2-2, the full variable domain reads EAGVTQFPSHSVIEKGQTVTLRCDPISGHDNLYWYRRVMGKEIKFLLHFVKESKQDESGMPNNRFLAERTGGTYSTLKVQPAELEDSGVYFCASSQVQAGELFFGEGSRLTVL.